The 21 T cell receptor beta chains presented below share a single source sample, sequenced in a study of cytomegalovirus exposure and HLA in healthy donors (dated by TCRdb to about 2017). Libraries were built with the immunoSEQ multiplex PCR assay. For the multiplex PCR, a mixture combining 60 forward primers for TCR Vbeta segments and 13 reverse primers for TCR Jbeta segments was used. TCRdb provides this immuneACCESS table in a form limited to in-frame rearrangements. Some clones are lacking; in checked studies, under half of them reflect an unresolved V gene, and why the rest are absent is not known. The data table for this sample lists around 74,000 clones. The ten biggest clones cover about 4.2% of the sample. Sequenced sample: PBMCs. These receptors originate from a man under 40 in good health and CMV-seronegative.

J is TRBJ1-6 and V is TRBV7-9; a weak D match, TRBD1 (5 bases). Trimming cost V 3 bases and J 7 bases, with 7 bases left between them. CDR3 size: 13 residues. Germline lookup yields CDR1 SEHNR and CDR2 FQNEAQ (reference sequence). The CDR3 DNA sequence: TGTGCCAGCAGCTTCCAGGGCAATTCACCCCTCCACTTT. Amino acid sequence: CASSFQGNSPLHF.

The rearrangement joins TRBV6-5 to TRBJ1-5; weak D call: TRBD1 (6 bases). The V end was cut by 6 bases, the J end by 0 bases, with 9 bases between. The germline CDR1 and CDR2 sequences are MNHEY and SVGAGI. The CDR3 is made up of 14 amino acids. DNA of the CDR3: TGTGCCAGCAGGAGGACAGTTAGCAATCAGCCCCAGCATTTT. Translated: CASRRTVSNQPQHF.

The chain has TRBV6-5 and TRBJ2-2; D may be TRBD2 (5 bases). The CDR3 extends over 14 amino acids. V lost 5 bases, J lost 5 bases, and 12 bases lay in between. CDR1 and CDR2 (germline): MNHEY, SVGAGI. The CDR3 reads CASSLATRTGELFF. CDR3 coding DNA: TGTGCCAGCAGTCTAGCAACTAGAACCGGGGAGCTGTTTTTT.

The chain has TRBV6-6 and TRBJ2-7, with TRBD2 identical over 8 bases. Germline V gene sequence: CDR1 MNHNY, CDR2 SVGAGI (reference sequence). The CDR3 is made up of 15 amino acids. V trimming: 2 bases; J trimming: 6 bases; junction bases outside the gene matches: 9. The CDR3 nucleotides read TGTGCCAGCAGTTACGAAAGCGGGAGATCCCTCGAGCAGTACTTC. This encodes CASSYESGRSLEQYF.

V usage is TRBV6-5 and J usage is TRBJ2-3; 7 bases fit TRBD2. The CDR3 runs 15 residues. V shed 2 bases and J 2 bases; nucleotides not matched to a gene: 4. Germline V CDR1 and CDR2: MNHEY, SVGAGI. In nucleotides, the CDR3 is TGTGCCAGCAGTTACGGTAGCGGGTACACAGATACGCAGTATTTT. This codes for CASSYGSGYTDTQYF.

The CDR3 sequence is CSVELDRATDTQYF. The CDR3 coding sequence is TGCAGCGTTGAGCTTGACAGGGCCACAGATACGCAGTATTTT. This chain links TRBV29-1 with TRBJ2-3; 7 bases fit TRBD1. Germline V CDR1 and CDR2: SQVTM, ANQGSEA. V shed 3 bases and J 2 bases; nucleotides not matched to a gene: 5. This CDR3 region has 14 residues.

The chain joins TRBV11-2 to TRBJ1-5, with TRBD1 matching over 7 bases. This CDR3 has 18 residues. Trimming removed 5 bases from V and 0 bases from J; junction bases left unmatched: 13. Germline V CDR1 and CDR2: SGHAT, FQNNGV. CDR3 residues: CASSPQTGKAGSNQPQHF. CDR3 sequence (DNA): TGTGCCAGCAGCCCTCAGACAGGGAAGGCTGGTAGCAATCAGCCCCAGCATTTT. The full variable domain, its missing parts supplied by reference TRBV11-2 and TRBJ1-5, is EAGVAQSPRYKIIEKRQSVAFWCNPISGHATLYWYQQILGQGPKLLIQFQNNGVVDDSQLPKDRFSAERLKGVDSTLKIQPAKLEDSAVYLCASSPQTGKAGSNQPQHFGDGTRLSIL.

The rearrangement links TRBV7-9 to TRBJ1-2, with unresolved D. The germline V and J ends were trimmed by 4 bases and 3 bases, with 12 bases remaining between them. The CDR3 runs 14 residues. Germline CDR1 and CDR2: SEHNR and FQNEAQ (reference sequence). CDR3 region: CASSSTSGDYGYTF. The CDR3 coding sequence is TGTGCCAGCAGCTCAACCTCAGGTGACTATGGCTACACCTTC.

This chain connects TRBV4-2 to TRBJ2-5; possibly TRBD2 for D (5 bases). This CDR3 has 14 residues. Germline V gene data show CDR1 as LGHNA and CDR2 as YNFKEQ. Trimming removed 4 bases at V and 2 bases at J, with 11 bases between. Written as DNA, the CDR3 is TGTGCCAGCAGCCCCAGGACTTCTCAAGAGACCCAGTACTTC. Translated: CASSPRTSQETQYF.

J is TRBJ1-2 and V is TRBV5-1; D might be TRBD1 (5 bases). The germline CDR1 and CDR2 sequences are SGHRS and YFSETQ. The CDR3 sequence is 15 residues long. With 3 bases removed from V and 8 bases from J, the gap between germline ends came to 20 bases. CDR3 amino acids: CASSSGPETDSGYTF. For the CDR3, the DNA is TGCGCCAGCAGCTCCGGACCCGAGACAGACAGCGGCTACACCTTC.

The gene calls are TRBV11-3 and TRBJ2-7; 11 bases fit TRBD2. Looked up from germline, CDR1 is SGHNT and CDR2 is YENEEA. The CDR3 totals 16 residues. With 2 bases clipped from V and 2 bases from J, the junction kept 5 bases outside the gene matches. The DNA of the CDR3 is TGTGCCAGCAGCTTAACTCCGACTAGCGGGACCTACGAGCAGTACTTC. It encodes CASSLTPTSGTYEQYF.

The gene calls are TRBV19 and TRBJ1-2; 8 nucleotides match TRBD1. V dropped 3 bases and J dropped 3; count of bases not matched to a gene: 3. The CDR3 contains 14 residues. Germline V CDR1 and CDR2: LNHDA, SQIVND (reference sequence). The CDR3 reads CASSMPGGDYGYTF. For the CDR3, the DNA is TGTGCCAGTAGTATGCCAGGGGGCGACTATGGCTACACCTTC. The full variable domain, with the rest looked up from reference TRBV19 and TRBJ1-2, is DGGITQSPKYLFRKEGQNVTLSCEQNLNHDAMYWYRQDPGQGLRLIYYSQIVNDFQKGDIAEGYSVSREKKESFPLTVTSAQKNPTAFYLCASSMPGGDYGYTFGSGTRLTVV.

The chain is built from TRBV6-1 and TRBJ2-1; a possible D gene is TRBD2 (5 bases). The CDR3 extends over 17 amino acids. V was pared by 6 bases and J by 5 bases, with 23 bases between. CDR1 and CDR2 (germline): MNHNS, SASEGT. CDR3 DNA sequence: TGTGCCAGCAGGGAACGTCTAGCTTTTACGGGGAACAATGAGCAGTTCTTC. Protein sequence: CASRERLAFTGNNEQFF.

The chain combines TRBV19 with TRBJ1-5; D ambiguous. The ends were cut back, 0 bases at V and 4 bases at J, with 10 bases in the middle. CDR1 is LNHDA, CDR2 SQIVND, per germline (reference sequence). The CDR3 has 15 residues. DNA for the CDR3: TGTGCCAGTAGTATAGATATCGAGGTTAATCAGCCCCAGCATTTT. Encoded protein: CASSIDIEVNQPQHF.

The CDR3 DNA sequence: TGCGCCAGCAGTATAACAGGGGACTATGGCTACACCTTC. It specifies CASSITGDYGYTF. The chain uses TRBV5-1 and TRBJ1-2, with 7 bases identical to TRBD1. This CDR3 has 13 residues. The trim removed 5 bases at V and 3 bases at J, leaving 4 bases unmatched. Germline values: CDR1 SGHRS, CDR2 YFSETQ.

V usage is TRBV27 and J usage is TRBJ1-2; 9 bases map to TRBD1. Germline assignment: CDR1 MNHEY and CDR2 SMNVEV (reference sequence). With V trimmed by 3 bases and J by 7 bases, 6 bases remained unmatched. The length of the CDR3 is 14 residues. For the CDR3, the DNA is TGTGCCAGCAGTTTCCTACAGGGGGCGGGTGGCTACACCTTC. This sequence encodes CASSFLQGAGGYTF.

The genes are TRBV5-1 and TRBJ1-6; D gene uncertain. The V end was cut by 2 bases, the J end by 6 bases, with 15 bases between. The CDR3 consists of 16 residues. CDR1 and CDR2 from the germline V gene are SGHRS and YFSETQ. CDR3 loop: CASSLSSRVGNSPLHF. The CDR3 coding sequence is TGCGCCAGCAGCTTAAGTTCACGGGTGGGTAATTCACCCCTCCACTTT.

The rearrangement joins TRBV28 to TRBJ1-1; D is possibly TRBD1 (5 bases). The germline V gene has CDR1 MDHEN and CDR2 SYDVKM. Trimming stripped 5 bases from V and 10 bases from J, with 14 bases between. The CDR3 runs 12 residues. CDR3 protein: CASSLSGGGAFF. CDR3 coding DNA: TGTGCCAGCAGTCTATCGGGGGGGGGAGCTTTCTTT.

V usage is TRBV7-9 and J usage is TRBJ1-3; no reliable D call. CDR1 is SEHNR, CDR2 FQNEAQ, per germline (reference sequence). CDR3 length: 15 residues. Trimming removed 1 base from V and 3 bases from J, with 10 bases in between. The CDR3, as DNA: TGTGCCAGCAGCTTAGGGACTTGGAGTGGAAACACCATATATTTT. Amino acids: CASSLGTWSGNTIYF.

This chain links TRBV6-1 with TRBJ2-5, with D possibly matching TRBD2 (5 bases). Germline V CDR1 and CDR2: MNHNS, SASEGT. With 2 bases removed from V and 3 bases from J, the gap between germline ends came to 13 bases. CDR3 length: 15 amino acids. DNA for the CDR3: TGTGCCAGCAGTGAATACTTCGACGGGGAAGAGACCCAGTACTTC. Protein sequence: CASSEYFDGEETQYF.

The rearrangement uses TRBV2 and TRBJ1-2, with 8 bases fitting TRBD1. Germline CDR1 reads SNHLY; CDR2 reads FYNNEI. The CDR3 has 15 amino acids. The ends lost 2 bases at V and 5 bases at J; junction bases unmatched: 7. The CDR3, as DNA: TGTGCCAGCAGTGAAATGGCCCGGACAGGGTATGGCTACACCTTC. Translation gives CASSEMARTGYGYTF.